The present T cell receptor (beta chain) was sequenced within a study of human T cells and chemical hapten exposure. This CDR3 contains 12 residues. From germline, CDR1 is SGHDT and CDR2 YYEEEE. Between the trimmed V and J ends, which lost 3 bases and 4 bases, there was a span of 5 bases. TCRdb reprocessed the RACE reads with MiXCR, giving one entry per CDR3 protein. The data show about 37,000 distinct CDR3 sequences, with around 6.5% seen just once and 8% to 9.5% held by the top ten. The time point is: patch test 1, 2 weeks after DPC sensitization. Treatment indicated: therapeutic diphenylcyclopropenone sensitization with weekly scalp DPC. Unfractionated whole blood was the source from which total RNA was extracted.

Sequenced here: whole blood, sampled in connection with sensitization to the hapten diphenylcyclopropenone (DPC). V and J are TRBV5-6 and TRBJ1-5; D not resolved. The receptor's source is a woman in her 30s with alopecia areata. Some clones in this sample may be carry-over from other donors' samples. Here the CDR3 DNA reads TGTGCCAGCAGCTCTTTAAATCAGCCCCAGCATTTT. Translating gives CASSSLNQPQHF. The whole variable domain, filled in from reference TRBV5-6 and TRBJ1-5, reads DAGVTQSPTHLIKTRGQQVTLRCSPKSGHDTVSWYQQALGQGPQFIFQYYEEEERQRGNFPDRFSGHQFPNYSSELNVNALLLGDSALYLCASSSLNQPQHFGDGTRLSIL.